These T cell receptor beta chains were read from a single sample in a study of T cells and Merkel cell carcinoma outcomes. The data were produced by immunoSEQ multiplex PCR, yet TCRdb's version contains in-frame clones alone and is incomplete. Among 2,000 to 2,500 clones, roughly 92% were seen once, and the ten largest hold approximately 1.9%. The sequencing input was tumor tissue from Merkel cell carcinoma. The origin of the receptors is a human donor with Merkel cell carcinoma. CDR3s include the opening cysteine and the closing phenylalanine or tryptophan. The D gene is left open where the match is weak. Clone size appears in some rows only: once, few, many, or a class for an expanded clone.

v_gene,d_gene,abundance,j_gene,CDR3aa,CDR3nt
TRBV13,.,.,TRBJ2-2,CASSPPGQNTGELFF,TGTGCCAGCAGCCCTCCCGGCCAGAACACCGGGGAGCTGTTTTTT
TRBV4-1,.,.,TRBJ2-3,CASSQVYRADTDTQYF,TGCGCCAGTAGCCAAGTTTACAGGGCGGACACAGATACGCAGTATTTT
TRBV7-8,TRBD2,.,TRBJ2-5,CASWGGETQYF,TGTGCCAGCTGGGGGGGAGAGACCCAGTACTTC
TRBV11-2,.,.,TRBJ2-5,CASSLWRGREETQYF,TGTGCCAGCAGCTTATGGCGGGGTAGGGAAGAGACCCAGTACTTC
TRBV6-6,.,.,TRBJ2-3,CASRASTDTQYF,TGTGCCAGCCGCGCTTCCACAGATACGCAGTATTTT
TRBV7-9,.,.,TRBJ2-5,CASSSRGRGGYQETQYF,TGTGCCAGCAGCTCCAGGGGGCGCGGGGGATACCAAGAGACCCAGTACTTC
TRBV5-6,TRBD2,.,TRBJ2-3,CASSNGLAGSTDTQYF,TGTGCCAGCAGCAACGGACTAGCGGGGTCCACAGATACGCAGTATTTT
TRBV21-1,.,.,TRBJ2-1,CASTTWASGLAGAWYNEQFF,TGTGCCAGCACTACCTGGGCCAGTGGACTAGCGGGAGCATGGTACAATGAGCAGTTCTTC
TRBV11-2,.,.,TRBJ2-3,CASSLDLSGPYTDTQYF,TGTGCCAGCAGCTTAGATCTCAGCGGGCCCTACACAGATACGCAGTATTTT
TRBV4-1,TRBD1,.,TRBJ1-2,CASSQERRLAQGFHYGYTF,TGCGCCAGCAGCCAAGAGCGGCGGTTGGCACAGGGGTTTCACTATGGCTACACCTTC
TRBV11-2,TRBD1,.,TRBJ2-7,CASSLVQGAWEQYF,TGTGCCAGCAGCTTAGTACAGGGGGCCTGGGAGCAGTACTTC
TRBV29-1,.,few,TRBJ2-2,CSVEDTGELFF,TGCAGCGTTGAAGATACCGGGGAGCTGTTTTTT
TRBV6-5,.,.,TRBJ1-1,CASSYSRLGRGTEAFF,TGTGCCAGCAGTTACTCCCGGCTAGGGAGGGGCACTGAAGCTTTCTTT
TRBV4-2,.,.,TRBJ1-3,CASSQDIGGEVSVNTIYF,TGTGCCAGCAGCCAAGATATCGGGGGCGAGGTATCAGTAAACACCATATATTTT
TRBV5-1,.,.,TRBJ2-7,CAHHNRAELSYEQYF,TGCGCCCACCACAATCGGGCAGAGCTCTCCTACGAGCAGTACTTC
TRBV6-1,.,.,TRBJ1-1,CASWDTNTEAFF,TGTGCCAGCTGGGACACGAACACTGAAGCTTTCTTT
TRBV4-2,.,.,TRBJ1-3,CASSQDRAAGNTIYF,TGTGCCAGCAGCCAAGACAGGGCTGCTGGAAACACCATATATTTT
TRBV20-1,.,.,TRBJ1-4,CSGQAGEKLFF,TGCAGTGGACAGGCGGGGGAAAAACTGTTTTTT
TRBV27,.,.,TRBJ1-2,CASSPHALVGYTF,TGTGCCAGCAGTCCCCATGCCCTCGTTGGTTACACCTTC
TRBV7-2,.,.,TRBJ1-2,CASSLGREHGYTF,TGTGCCAGCAGCTTAGGCAGGGAGCATGGCTACACCTTC
TRBV14,TRBD2,.,TRBJ2-5,CASSLWTSGRGETQYF,TGTGCCAGCAGCCTATGGACTAGCGGGAGGGGAGAGACCCAGTACTTC
TRBV9,TRBD2,.,TRBJ2-5,CASSVVPGLAGGPGETQYF,TGTGCCAGCAGCGTAGTCCCGGGACTAGCGGGGGGGCCGGGAGAGACCCAGTACTTC
TRBV28,.,.,TRBJ1-2,CASRQGYIYGYTF,TGTGCCAGCAGACAGGGTTATATCTATGGCTACACCTTC
TRBV28,TRBD1,.,TRBJ1-1,CASSPSPGTGGTIEAFF,TGTGCCAGCAGTCCCTCACCCGGGACAGGGGGTACCATTGAAGCTTTCTTT
TRBV7-2,.,.,TRBJ1-4,CASSSDFATNEKLFF,TGTGCCAGCAGCTCGGACTTTGCAACTAATGAAAAACTGTTTTTT
TRBV21-1,.,.,TRBJ2-1,CASSKAPIWRESGPLSGADNEQFF,TGTGCCAGCAGCAAAGCGCCTATTTGGCGTGAGTCGGGGCCCTTGTCCGGCGCGGACAATGAGCAGTTCTTC
TRBV13,.,.,TRBJ2-6,CASSYGTDSGANVLTF,TGTGCCAGCAGCTACGGGACGGACTCTGGGGCCAACGTCCTGACTTTC
TRBV28,.,.,TRBJ2-2,CASSRTNATGELFF,TGTGCCAGCAGTCGGACTAACGCCACCGGGGAGCTGTTTTTT
TRBV7-3,.,.,TRBJ2-1,CASSQWGYNEQFF,TGTGCCAGCAGCCAATGGGGTTACAATGAGCAGTTCTTC
TRBV4-2,.,.,TRBJ2-6,CASSLLTKGYKAGPTSCF,TGTGCCAGCAGCCTACTGACCAAAGGTTACAAAGCCGGGCCAACGTCCTGTTTC
TRBV25-1,TRBD1,.,TRBJ1-1,CASSWTGNTEAFF,TGTGCCAGCAGTTGGACAGGGAACACTGAAGCTTTCTTT
TRBV4-1,TRBD2,.,TRBJ2-3,CASSTLGLAGGPLTTDTQYF,TGCGCCAGCAGCACTCTGGGGCTAGCGGGAGGGCCTTTGACAACAGATACGCAGTATTTT
TRBV5-1,.,.,TRBJ2-3,CASSLVTSDTQYF,TGCGCCAGCAGCTTGGTTACGTCAGATACGCAGTATTTT
TRBV6-5,.,once,TRBJ1-1,CASMGAGTEAFF,TGTGCCAGCATGGGGGCGGGTACTGAAGCTTTCTTT
TRBV9,.,.,TRBJ1-2,CASSPPLGRGPGGYTF,TGTGCCAGCAGCCCCCCTTTGGGACGGGGCCCGGGTGGCTACACCTTC
TRBV27,TRBD1,.,TRBJ2-7,CASSSGQEDYEQYF,TGTGCCAGCAGCTCAGGACAGGAGGATTACGAGCAGTACTTC
TRBV2,TRBD1,.,TRBJ1-5,CASMKDREQPQHF,TGTGCCAGCATGAAGGACAGGGAACAGCCCCAGCATTTT
TRBV7-6,.,.,TRBJ2-3,CASSLGVDAQYF,TGTGCCAGCAGCTTAGGGGTGGACGCGCAGTATTTT
TRBV12-5,TRBD1,.,TRBJ2-7,CASGTGTDNYEQYF,TGTGCTAGTGGTACCGGGACAGATAACTACGAGCAGTACTTC
TRBV4-2,.,.,TRBJ1-2,CASSQDGTGSYGYTF,TGTGCCAGCAGCCAAGATGGAACAGGGTCCTATGGCTACACCTTC
TRBV9,.,once,TRBJ1-1,CASSWGTEAFF,TGTGCCAGCTCGTGGGGGACTGAAGCTTTCTTT
TRBV12-5,.,.,TRBJ1-1,CASGLGLRTEAFF,TGTGCTAGTGGTTTGGGTCTTAGAACTGAAGCTTTCTTT
TRBV30,.,once,TRBJ1-1,CACGRTSNIEAFF,TGTGCCTGTGGCAGGACCTCGAACATTGAAGCTTTCTTT
TRBV5-1,.,.,TRBJ2-2,CASSSGRARGERTGELFF,TGCGCCAGCAGCTCGGGCAGGGCCAGGGGAGAAAGAACCGGGGAGCTGTTTTTT
TRBV28,TRBD1,few,TRBJ1-2,CASQGGNYGYTF,TGTGCCAGCCAGGGGGGCAACTATGGCTACACCTTC
TRBV5-6,TRBD1,.,TRBJ1-2,CASSLQGDRGFYGYTF,TGTGCCAGCAGCTTGCAGGGGGACAGGGGTTTCTATGGCTACACCTTC
TRBV21-1,.,few,TRBJ2-5,CASSKVVRQETQYF,TGTGCCAGCAGCAAAGTGGTCAGACAAGAGACCCAGTACTTC
TRBV27,.,once,TRBJ2-5,CASRGLQKTQYF,TGTGCCAGCAGGGGATTACAAAAGACCCAGTACTTC
TRBV7-3,.,.,TRBJ1-1,CASSFTLNTEAFF,TGTGCCAGCAGCTTTACACTGAACACTGAAGCCTTCTTT
TRBV7-9,.,.,TRBJ2-1,CASSTLTADEQFF,TGTGCCAGCAGCACCCTGACAGCGGATGAGCAGTTCTTC
TRBV9,TRBD1,.,TRBJ1-2,CASSESGTGIYGYTF,TGTGCCAGCAGCGAATCCGGGACAGGAATCTATGGCTACACCTTC
TRBV2,TRBD1,.,TRBJ1-2,CASSPGQSNYGYTF,TGTGCCAGCAGTCCGGGACAGTCCAACTATGGCTACACCTTC
TRBV28,.,once,TRBJ1-2,CASSLSGHGYTF,TGTGCCAGCAGTTTATCTGGACATGGCTACACCTTC
TRBV5-1,TRBD1,.,TRBJ1-6,CASSRDRGTGSPLHF,TGCGCCAGCAGCCGGGACAGGGGTACCGGTTCACCCCTCCACTTT
TRBV28,.,.,TRBJ1-2,CASSLRTHGYTF,TGTGCCAGCAGTCTCCGGACGCATGGCTACACCTTC
TRBV11-2,.,.,TRBJ1-1,CASSFGARGNEAFF,TGTGCCAGCAGCTTCGGAGCTCGGGGGAATGAAGCTTTCTTT
TRBV5-4,.,.,TRBJ2-5,CASSLAKRETQYF,TGTGCCAGCAGCTTGGCCAAGCGAGAGACCCAGTACTTC
TRBV7-9,.,once,TRBJ2-7,CASRSGQGYEQYF,TGTGCCAGCAGGTCCGGGCAGGGGTACGAGCAGTACTTC